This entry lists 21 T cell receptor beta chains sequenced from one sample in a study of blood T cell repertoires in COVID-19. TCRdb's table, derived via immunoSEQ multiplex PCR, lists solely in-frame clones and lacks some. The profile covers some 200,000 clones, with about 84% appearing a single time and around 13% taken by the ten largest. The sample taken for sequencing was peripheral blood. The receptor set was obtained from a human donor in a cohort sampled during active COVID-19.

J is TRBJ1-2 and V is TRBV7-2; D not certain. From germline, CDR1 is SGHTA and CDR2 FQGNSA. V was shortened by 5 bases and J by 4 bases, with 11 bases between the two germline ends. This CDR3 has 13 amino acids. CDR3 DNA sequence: TGTGCCAGCAGCCCTCCCGGTCCCTATGGCTACACCTTC. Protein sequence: CASSPPGPYGYTF.

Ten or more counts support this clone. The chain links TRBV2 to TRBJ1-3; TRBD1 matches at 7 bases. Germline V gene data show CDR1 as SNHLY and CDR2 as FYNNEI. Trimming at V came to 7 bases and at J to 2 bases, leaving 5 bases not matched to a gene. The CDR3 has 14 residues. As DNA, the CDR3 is TGTGCCAGCAAGCAGACAGGGCCTGGAAACACCATATATTTT. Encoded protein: CASKQTGPGNTIYF.

This chain's CDR3 is CASSQGGAYEQYF. CDR3 DNA: TGTGCCAGCAGCCAAGGGGGCGCTTACGAGCAGTACTTC. This chain uses TRBV3-1 (or the pseudogene TRBV3-2) with TRBJ2-7; weak D call: TRBD1 (5 bases). This CDR3 is 13 amino acids long. Germline CDR1 is LGHDT and CDR2 is YNNKEL (reference sequence). Trimming removed 1 base at V and 4 bases at J, with 8 bases between.

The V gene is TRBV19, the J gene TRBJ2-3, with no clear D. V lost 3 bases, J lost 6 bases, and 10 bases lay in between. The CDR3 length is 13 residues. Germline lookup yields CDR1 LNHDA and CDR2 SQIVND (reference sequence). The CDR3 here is CASSMGQLDTQYF. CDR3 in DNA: TGTGCCAGTAGTATGGGCCAGCTCGATACGCAGTATTTT.

The CDR3 DNA is TGTGCCATCAGTCAACAGCCCTCCGGCAATCAGCCCCAGCATTTT. Residues: CAISQQPSGNQPQHF. This chain joins TRBV10-3 and TRBJ1-5; D is unclear. The CDR3 extends over 15 amino acids. Trimming pared 5 bases from V and 2 bases from J, leaving 13 bases between. Per the germline V gene, CDR1 is ENHRY and CDR2 is SYGVKD.

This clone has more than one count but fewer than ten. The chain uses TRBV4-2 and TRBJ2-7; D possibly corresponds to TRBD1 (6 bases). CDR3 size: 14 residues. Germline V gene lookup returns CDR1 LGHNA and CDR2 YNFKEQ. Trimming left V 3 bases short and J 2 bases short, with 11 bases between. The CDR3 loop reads CASSHEQGPYEQYF. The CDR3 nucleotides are TGTGCCAGCAGCCATGAACAGGGACCCTACGAGCAGTACTTC.

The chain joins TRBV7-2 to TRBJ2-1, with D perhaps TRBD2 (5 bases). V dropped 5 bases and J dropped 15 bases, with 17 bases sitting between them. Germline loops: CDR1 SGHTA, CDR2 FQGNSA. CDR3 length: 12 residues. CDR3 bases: TGTGCCAGCAGCCCCAGCGGTTGGAGTCGGTTCTTC. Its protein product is CASSPSGWSRFF.

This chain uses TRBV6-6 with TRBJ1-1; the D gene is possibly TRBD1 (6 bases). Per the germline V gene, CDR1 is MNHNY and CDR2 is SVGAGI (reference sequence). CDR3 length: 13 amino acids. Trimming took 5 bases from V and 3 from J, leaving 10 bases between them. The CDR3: CASSPGAHTEAFF. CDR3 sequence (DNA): TGTGCCAGCAGTCCAGGGGCTCACACTGAAGCTTTCTTT.

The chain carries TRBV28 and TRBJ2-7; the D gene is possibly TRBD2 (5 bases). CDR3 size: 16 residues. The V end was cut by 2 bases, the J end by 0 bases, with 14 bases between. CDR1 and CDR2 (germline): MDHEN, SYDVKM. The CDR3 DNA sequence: TGTGCCAGCAGTTTACCCTCCGAGGGAGCCTCCTACGAGCAGTACTTC. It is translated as CASSLPSEGASYEQYF.

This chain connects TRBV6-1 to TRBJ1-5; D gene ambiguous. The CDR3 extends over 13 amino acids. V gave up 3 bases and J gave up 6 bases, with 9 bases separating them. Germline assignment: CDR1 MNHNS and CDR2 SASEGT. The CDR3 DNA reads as TGTGCCAGCAGTGACACCGGGTTTCAGCCCCAGCATTTT. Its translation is CASSDTGFQPQHF.

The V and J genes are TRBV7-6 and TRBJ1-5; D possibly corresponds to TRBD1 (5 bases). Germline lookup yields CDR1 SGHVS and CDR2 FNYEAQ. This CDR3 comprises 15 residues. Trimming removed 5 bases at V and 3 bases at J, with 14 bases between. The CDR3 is CASSRMMGLNQPQHF. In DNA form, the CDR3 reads TGTGCCAGCAGCCGAATGATGGGACTCAATCAGCCCCAGCATTTT.

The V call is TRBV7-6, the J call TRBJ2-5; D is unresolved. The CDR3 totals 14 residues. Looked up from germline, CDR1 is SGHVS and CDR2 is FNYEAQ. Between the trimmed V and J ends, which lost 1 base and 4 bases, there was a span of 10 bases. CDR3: CASSLVPTGETQYF. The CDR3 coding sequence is TGTGCCAGCAGCTTAGTGCCCACGGGAGAGACCCAGTACTTC.

The CDR3 DNA reads TGTGCCAGCAGCACCGATACGGGGATCGAAGCTTTCTTT. It is translated as CASSTDTGIEAFF. The chain has TRBV9 and TRBJ1-1; no clear D. With 4 bases removed from V and 8 bases from J, the gap between germline ends came to 15 bases. This CDR3 is built from 13 residues. Germline V lookup: CDR1 SGDLS, CDR2 YYNGEE.

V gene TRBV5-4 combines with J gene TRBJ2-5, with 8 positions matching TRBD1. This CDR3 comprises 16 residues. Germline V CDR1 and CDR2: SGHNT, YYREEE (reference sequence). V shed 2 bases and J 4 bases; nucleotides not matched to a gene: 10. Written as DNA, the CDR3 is TGTGCCAGCAGCTTCGCAGGACAGGGTTACGGAGAGACCCAGTACTTC. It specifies CASSFAGQGYGETQYF.

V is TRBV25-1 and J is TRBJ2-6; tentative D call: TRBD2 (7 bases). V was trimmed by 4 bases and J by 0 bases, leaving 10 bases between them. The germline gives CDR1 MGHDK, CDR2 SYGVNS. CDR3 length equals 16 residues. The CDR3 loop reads CASSVGGDSGANVLTF. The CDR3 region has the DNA TGTGCCAGCAGTGTAGGGGGGGACTCTGGGGCCAACGTCCTGACTTTC.

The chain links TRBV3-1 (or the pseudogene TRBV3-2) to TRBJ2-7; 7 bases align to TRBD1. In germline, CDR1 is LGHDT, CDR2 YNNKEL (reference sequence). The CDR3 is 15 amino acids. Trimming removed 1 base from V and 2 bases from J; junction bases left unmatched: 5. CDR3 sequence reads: CASSQADRTPYEQYF. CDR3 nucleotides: TGTGCCAGCAGCCAAGCGGACAGGACCCCCTACGAGCAGTACTTC.

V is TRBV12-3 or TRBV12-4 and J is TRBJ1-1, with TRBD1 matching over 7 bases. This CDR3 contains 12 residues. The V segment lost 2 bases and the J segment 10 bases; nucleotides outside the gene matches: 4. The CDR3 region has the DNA TGTGCCAGCAGTTTAAAGACAGGGAGAGCTTTCTTT. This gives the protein CASSLKTGRAFF.

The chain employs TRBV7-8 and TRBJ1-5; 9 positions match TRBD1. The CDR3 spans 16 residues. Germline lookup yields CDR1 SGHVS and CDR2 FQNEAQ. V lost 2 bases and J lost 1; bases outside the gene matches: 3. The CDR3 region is CASSLSGTGSNQPQHF. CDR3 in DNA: TGTGCCAGCAGCTTAAGTGGGACAGGGAGCAATCAGCCCCAGCATTTT.

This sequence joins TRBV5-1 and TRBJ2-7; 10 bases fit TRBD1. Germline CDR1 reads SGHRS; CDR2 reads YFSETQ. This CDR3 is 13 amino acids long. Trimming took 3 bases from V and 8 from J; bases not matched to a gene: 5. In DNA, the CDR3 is TGCGCCAGCAGCTCGCCTGACAGGGGGCAGCAGTACTTC. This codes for CASSSPDRGQQYF.

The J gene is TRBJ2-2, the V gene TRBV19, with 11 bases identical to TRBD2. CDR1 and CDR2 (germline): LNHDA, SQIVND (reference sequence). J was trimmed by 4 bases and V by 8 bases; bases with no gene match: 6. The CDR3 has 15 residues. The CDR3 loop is CASFSGRATTGELFF. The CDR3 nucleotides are TGTGCCAGTTTTAGCGGGAGGGCCACCACCGGGGAGCTGTTTTTT. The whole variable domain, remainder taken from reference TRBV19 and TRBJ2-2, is DGGITQSPKYLFRKEGQNVTLSCEQNLNHDAMYWYRQDPGQGLRLIYYSQIVNDFQKGDIAEGYSVSREKKESFPLTVTSAQKNPTAFYLCASFSGRATTGELFFGEGSRLTVL.

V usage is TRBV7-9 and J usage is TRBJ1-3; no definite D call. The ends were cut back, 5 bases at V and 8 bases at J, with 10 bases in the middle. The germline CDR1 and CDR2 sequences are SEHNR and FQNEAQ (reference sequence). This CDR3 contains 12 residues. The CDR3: CASSATIDTIYF. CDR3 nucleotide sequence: TGTGCCAGCAGCGCTACGATCGACACCATATATTTT.